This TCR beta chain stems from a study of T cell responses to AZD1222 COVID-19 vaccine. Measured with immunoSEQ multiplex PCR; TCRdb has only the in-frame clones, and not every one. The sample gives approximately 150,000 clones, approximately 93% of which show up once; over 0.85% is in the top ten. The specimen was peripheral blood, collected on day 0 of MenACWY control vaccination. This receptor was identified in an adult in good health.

The CDR3 protein is CASSIPGHTEKLFF. Written as DNA, the CDR3 is TGTGCCAGTAGTATTCCGGGACATACAGAAAAACTGTTTTTT. V is TRBV19 and J is TRBJ1-4, with D maybe TRBD1 (6 bases). The CDR3 totals 14 residues. Looked up from germline, CDR1 is LNHDA and CDR2 is SQIVND (reference sequence). V was trimmed by 3 bases and J by 8 bases, leaving 13 bases between them.